What follows are 3 T cell receptor beta chains derived from one specimen sequenced in a study of shared clonotypes between healthy human individuals. Generated by immunoSEQ multiplex PCR, the TCRdb table keeps only in-frame clones and is missing some. The repertoire consists of around 1,000,000 clones, with approximately 75% occurring once and the leading ten covering 0.89%. The source material was memory CD4+ T cells from PBMCs. Regarding subset: CD45RA-negative fraction. The source is a man between 18 and 35 years old in good health. Some clones in this sample may be carry-over from other donors' samples.

The V call is TRBV28, the J call TRBJ2-3, with TRBD2 matching over 10 bases. This CDR3 is built from 13 residues. CDR1 is MDHEN and CDR2 is SYDVKM in the germline V gene. Trimming took 4 bases from V and 5 from J; bases not matched to a gene: 0. The CDR3 DNA reads as TGTGCCAGCAGTTCTAGCGGGAGAGATACGCAGTATTTT. Translating gives CASSSSGRDTQYF. The full variable domain, completed using reference TRBV28 and TRBJ2-3, is DVKVTQSSRYLVKRTGEKVFLECVQDMDHENMFWYRQDPGLGLRLIYFSYDVKMKEKGDIPEGYSVSREKKERFSLILESASTNQTSMYLCASSSSGRDTQYFGPGTRLTVL.

This clone turned up a few times. Other nucleotide sequences from this sample produce the same CDR3. This sequence joins TRBV6-1 and TRBJ2-3; the match to TRBD1 covers 8 bases. This CDR3 comprises 14 residues. Germline V lookup: CDR1 MNHNS, CDR2 SASEGT. Unmatched junction bases numbered 3, after V lost 6 bases and J lost 1 base. In DNA form, the CDR3 reads TGTGCCAGCAGCCCGGGACAGGGCACAGATACGCAGTATTTT. Protein: CASSPGQGTDTQYF.

This clone showed up just once. The chain recombines TRBV19 with TRBJ1-1; the match to TRBD1 covers 8 bases. Germline V gives CDR1 LNHDA, CDR2 SQIVND (reference sequence). With V trimmed by 5 bases and J by 0 bases, 8 bases remained unmatched. The CDR3 runs 16 residues. The CDR3 DNA reads TGTGCCAGTAGTCCAAGACAGGGGCCGCTGAACACTGAAGCTTTCTTT. Its protein product is CASSPRQGPLNTEAFF. Looking up the rest from reference TRBV19 and TRBJ1-1 gives the full variable domain: DGGITQSPKYLFRKEGQNVTLSCEQNLNHDAMYWYRQDPGQGLRLIYYSQIVNDFQKGDIAEGYSVSREKKESFPLTVTSAQKNPTAFYLCASSPRQGPLNTEAFFGQGTRLTVV.